The sequence of this T cell receptor (beta chain) was determined in a study of regulatory T cells in long-lasting Graves disease. This sample's time point: newly diagnosed GD, antithyroid drugs for less than 3 months. Preparation of the TCR library used RNA extracted from PBMCs. On this clonotype: Its antigen remains unidentified.

General study findings and limits: Persistent Graves' cases showed lower TCR diversity than newly diagnosed cases. When disease was persistent, TRBV28, TRBJ1-2 and TRBJ2-5 were the favored segments. Shared public clonotypes totalled about 2,700 in persistent patients, compared with just under 1,000 in new patients.

The ends were cut back, 0 bases at V and 5 bases at J, with 15 bases in the middle. The CDR3 is 16 residues long. Germline V gene lookup returns CDR1 KGHDR and CDR2 SFDVKD. For TCR beta, libraries came from iRepertoire HTBI primers and Arm-PCR of CDR3 regions. Each CDR3 protein gets one entry after TCRdb re-called the multiplex PCR reads with MiXCR. The repertoire holds about 220,000 distinct CDR3 sequences, with roughly a fifth as singletons. The same sample was also used in a study of T cells in Graves' hyperthyroidism and ophthalmopathy.

The receptor's source is a woman aged 25 to 45 with Graves disease. V usage is TRBV24-1 and J usage is TRBJ2-5; D remains ambiguous. This material consisted of peripheral blood mononuclear cells (PBMCs), taken at new diagnosis, from a patient treated with antithyroid drugs. CDR3 residues: CATSDLRPKVGETQYF. The CDR3 coding sequence is TGTGCCACCAGTGATTTGCGGCCGAAAGTGGGGGAGACCCAGTACTTC.